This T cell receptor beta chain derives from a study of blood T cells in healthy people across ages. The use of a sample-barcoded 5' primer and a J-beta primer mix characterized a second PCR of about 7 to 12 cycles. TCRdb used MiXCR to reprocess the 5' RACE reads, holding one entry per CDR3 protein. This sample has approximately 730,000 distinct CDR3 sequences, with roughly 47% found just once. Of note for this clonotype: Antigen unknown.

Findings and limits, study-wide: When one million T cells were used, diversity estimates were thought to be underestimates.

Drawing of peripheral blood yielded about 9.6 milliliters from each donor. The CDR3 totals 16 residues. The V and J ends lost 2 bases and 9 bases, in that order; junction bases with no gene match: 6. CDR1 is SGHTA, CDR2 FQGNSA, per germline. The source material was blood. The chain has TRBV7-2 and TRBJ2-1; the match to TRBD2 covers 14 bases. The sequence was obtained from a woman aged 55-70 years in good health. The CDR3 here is CASSLLGLAGGGEQFF. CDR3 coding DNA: TGTGCCAGCAGCTTACTAGGACTAGCGGGAGGAGGTGAGCAGTTCTTC.